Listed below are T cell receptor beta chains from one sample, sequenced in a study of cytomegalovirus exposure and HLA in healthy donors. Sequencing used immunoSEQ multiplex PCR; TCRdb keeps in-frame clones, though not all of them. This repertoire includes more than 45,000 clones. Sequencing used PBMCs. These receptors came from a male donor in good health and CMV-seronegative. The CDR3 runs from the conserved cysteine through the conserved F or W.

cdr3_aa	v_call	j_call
CASRDSLGAAFF	TRBV2	TRBJ1-1
CASSDNYEQYF	TRBV7-9	.
CASSFKGAFQENQYF	TRBV28	TRBJ2-5
CASSPNSGGSSSYNEQFF	TRBV18	TRBJ2-1
CASSRVGPGQDNEQFF	TRBV7-3	TRBJ2-1
CSAALGNNEQFF	TRBV29-1	TRBJ2-1
CASSAGLNNEKLFF	TRBV7-9	TRBJ1-4
CASSPQGGETQYF	TRBV18	TRBJ2-5
CASSARQGPRNEQFF	TRBV9	TRBJ2-1
CASSPTRGGLQETQYF	TRBV13	TRBJ2-5
CASSVGGPEQFF	TRBV9	TRBJ2-1
CASSIDLGRGGYTF	TRBV19	TRBJ1-2
CASSKGQALYEQYF	TRBV7-8	TRBJ2-7
CASSQQGAQGEAFF	TRBV2	TRBJ1-1
CASSQGHSGRRNIQYF	TRBV4-3	TRBJ2-4
CASSYRESSDNEQFF	TRBV18	TRBJ2-1
CASSEGQGNTEAFF	TRBV6-6	TRBJ1-1
CASSKTGGNQPQHF	TRBV7-2	TRBJ1-5
CASRRWGRPSGANVLTF	TRBV11-2	TRBJ2-6
CASAPGQGSYEQYF	TRBV4-2	TRBJ2-7
CASSDSARYGYTF	TRBV30	TRBJ1-2
CASSLVASSGRASTQYF	TRBV7-9	TRBJ2-5
CASSLLGGSTEAFF	TRBV5-1	TRBJ1-1
CAWSGLGTSIEKLFF	TRBV30	TRBJ1-4
CASSPGQGRYSPLHF	TRBV7-6	TRBJ1-6
CASSLSAAANQETQYF	TRBV28	TRBJ2-5
CASSSWTGYYEQYF	TRBV7-8	TRBJ2-7
CASSQATSGTGVIYEQFF	TRBV4-1	TRBJ2-1
CASSPGRGTLQDIQYF	TRBV5-1	TRBJ2-4
CASAPQGAGLAYEQYF	TRBV18	TRBJ2-7
CASSGDRAHEQYF	TRBV4-2	TRBJ2-7
CASSHDGAQTPDTQYF	TRBV4-3	TRBJ2-3
CASSRQQGEENTIYF	TRBV4-2	TRBJ1-3
CASSPTAGNTGELFF	TRBV4-3	TRBJ2-2
CASSLVPGLAGGSVEQFF	TRBV5-1	TRBJ2-1
CASSQLQTGGMLRTEAFF	TRBV4-2	TRBJ1-1
CARSWLQAGTGNEQFF	TRBV5-3	TRBJ2-1
CASSFLPGDIQYF	TRBV27	TRBJ2-4
CASTVSLPGANVLTF	TRBV5-1	TRBJ2-6
CASSPARGYTGELFF	TRBV9	TRBJ2-2
CASSFSTGEGGYTF	TRBV5-1	TRBJ1-2
CASSQQETQYF	TRBV7-9	TRBJ2-5
CANSYRLAGGVETQYF	TRBV5-4	TRBJ2-5